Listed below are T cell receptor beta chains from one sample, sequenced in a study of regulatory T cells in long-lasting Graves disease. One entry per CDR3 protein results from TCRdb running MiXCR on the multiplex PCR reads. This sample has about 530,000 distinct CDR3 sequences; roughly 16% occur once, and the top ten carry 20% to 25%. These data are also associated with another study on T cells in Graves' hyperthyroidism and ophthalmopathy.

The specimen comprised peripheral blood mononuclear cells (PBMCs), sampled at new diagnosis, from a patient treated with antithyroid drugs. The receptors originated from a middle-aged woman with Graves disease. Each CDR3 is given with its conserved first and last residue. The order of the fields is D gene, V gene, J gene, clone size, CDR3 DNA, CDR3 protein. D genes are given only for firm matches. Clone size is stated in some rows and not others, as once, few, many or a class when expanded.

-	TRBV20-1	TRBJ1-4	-	TGCAGTGCAATGGGAGGTGGACCAATGAATGAAAAACTGTTTTTT	CSAMGGGPMNEKLFF
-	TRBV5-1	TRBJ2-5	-	TGCGCCAGCAGCTTTACAGGGCGTCCCGACCAAGAGACCCAGTACTTC	CASSFTGRPDQETQYF
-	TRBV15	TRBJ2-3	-	TGTGCCACCAGCAGTTTGGACCCAGATACGCAGTATTTT	CATSSLDPDTQYF
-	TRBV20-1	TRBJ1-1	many	TGCAGTGCTAGGGGACGGACTGAAGCTTTCTTT	CSARGRTEAFF
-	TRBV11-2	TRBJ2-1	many	TGTGCCAGCAGCCGATTTGGTGCGGGGAGCTCCTACAATGAGCAGTTCTTC	CASSRFGAGSSYNEQFF
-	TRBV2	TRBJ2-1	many	TGTGCCAGCATACAGTCCCTCAGGTACAATGAGCAGTTCTTC	CASIQSLRYNEQFF
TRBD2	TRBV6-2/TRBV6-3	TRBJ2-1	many	TGTGCCAGCAGTGAAAGTATAGCGGGGGGTATGAATGAGCAGTTCTTC	CASSESIAGGMNEQFF
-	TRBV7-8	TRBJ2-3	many	TGTGCCAGCAGCTTAGGTTTTCTAGAAAACACAGATACGCAGTATTTT	CASSLGFLENTDTQYF
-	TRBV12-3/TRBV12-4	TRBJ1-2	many	TGTGCCAGCAGTTTATTTTTAGGCAGTTACGGCTACACCTTC	CASSLFLGSYGYTF
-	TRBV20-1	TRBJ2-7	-	TGCAGTGTGGACGGTAAATACGAGCAGTACTTC	CSVDGKYEQYF
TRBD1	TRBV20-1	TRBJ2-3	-	TGCAGTGCCCTTAGGCGGACAGGGGATACGCAGTATTTT	CSALRRTGDTQYF
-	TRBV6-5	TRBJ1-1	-	TGTGCCAGCAGTTACTCGATCGGCCCTCAAGTGAACACTGAAGCTTTCTTT	CASSYSIGPQVNTEAFF
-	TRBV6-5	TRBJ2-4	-	TGTGCCAGCAGTTACTCGAGAGCCGCAGCTGCCAAAAACATTCAGTACTTC	CASSYSRAAAAKNIQYF
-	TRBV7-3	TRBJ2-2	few	TGTGCCAGCTCCTATGTAGGAGGGGGACTTTACACCGGGGAGCTGTTTTTT	CASSYVGGGLYTGELFF
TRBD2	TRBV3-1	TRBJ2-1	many	TGTGCCAGCAGCGGCCGGGACTACGGTGGGAATGAGCAGTTCTTC	CASSGRDYGGNEQFF
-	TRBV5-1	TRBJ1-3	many	TGCGCCAGCAGCTTGGCAGGATACGGAAACACCATATATTTT	CASSLAGYGNTIYF
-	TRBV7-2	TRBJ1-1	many	TGTGCCAGCAGCTTAGGGGGCAGGGGAGCTGAAGCTTTCTTT	CASSLGGRGAEAFF
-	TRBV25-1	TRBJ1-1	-	TGTGCCAGCAGTGAGTCCGTGAGGAACACTGAAGCTTTCTTT	CASSESVRNTEAFF
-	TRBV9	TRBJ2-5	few	TGTGCCAGCAGCGTCAACAGTCGGGAGACCCAGTACTTC	CASSVNSRETQYF
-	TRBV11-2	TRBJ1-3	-	TGTGCCAGCAGCCCGATCCGGGAAGCTCGAAACACCATATATTTT	CASSPIREARNTIYF
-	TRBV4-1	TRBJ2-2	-	TGCGCCAGCAGCCGTCCCTTGGGTCGGACTATAAACACCGGGGAGCTGTTTTTT	CASSRPLGRTINTGELFF
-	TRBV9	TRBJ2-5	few	TGTGCCAGCAGCGTAGAACCCGTTGCGAAGGAGACCCAGTACTTC	CASSVEPVAKETQYF
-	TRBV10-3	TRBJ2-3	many	TGTGCCATCAGTGGAGGGGCTAGCACAGATACGCAGTATTTT	CAISGGASTDTQYF
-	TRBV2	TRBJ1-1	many	TGTGCCAGCTGGGGAGGGAACACTGAAGCTTTCTTT	CASWGGNTEAFF
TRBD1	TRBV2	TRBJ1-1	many	TGTGCCAGCAGAGCCCCCAGGGGGCGCGTAGACACTGAAGCTTTCTTT	CASRAPRGRVDTEAFF
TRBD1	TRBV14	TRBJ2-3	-	TGTGCCAGCAGCGGACAGGCTGGAGATACGCAGTATTTT	CASSGQAGDTQYF
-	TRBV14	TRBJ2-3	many	TGTGCCAGCAGCCAGGAGACAAATGATCCCACAGATACGCAGTATTTT	CASSQETNDPTDTQYF
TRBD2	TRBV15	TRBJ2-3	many	TGTGCCACCAGCAGAGGACGATTAGCGGGGGCCACAGATACGCAGTATTTT	CATSRGRLAGATDTQYF
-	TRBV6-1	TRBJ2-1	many	TGTGCCAGCAGAGCGCGACAGGTGGATGAGCAGTTCTTC	CASRARQVDEQFF
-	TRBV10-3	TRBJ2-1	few	TGTGCCATCAGTGAGTCGGGGCTGGATCGCAATGAGCAGTTCTTC	CAISESGLDRNEQFF
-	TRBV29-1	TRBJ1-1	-	TGCAGCGTTGCCGACCAGATGAACACTGAAGCTTTCTTT	CSVADQMNTEAFF
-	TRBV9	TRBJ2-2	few	TGTGCCAGCAGCCCGAGCGGTGGGGGGCGCTCGGTCACCGGGGAGCTGTTTTTT	CASSPSGGGRSVTGELFF
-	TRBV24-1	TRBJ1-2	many	TGTGCCACCAGTGGCGAACAGGGAGTAGGGTATGGCTACACCTTC	CATSGEQGVGYGYTF
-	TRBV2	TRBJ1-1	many	TGTGCCAGCAAACAGGGCATGAACACTGAAGCTTTCTTT	CASKQGMNTEAFF
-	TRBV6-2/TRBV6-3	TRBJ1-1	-	TGTGCCAGCAGTGAAGTTGTCCAGACCACTGAAGCTTTCTTT	CASSEVVQTTEAFF
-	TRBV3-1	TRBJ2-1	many	TGTGCCAGCAGCCAAGAATTAGGCCAGGTGGATGAGCAGTTCTTC	CASSQELGQVDEQFF
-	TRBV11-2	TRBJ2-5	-	TGTGCCAGCAGCTTTGCCTGGGCGGGGGAGACCCAGTACTTC	CASSFAWAGETQYF
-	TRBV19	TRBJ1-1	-	TGTGCCAGTAGTATCGGCGAGGGGAACACTGAAGCTTTCTTT	CASSIGEGNTEAFF
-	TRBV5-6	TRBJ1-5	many	TGTGCCAGCGGAGAGTGGGGGCTGGAGAAGAGCAATCAGCCCCAGCATTTT	CASGEWGLEKSNQPQHF
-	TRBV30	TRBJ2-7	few	TGTGCCTGGAAGGGACATGGGTACGAGCAGTACTTC	CAWKGHGYEQYF
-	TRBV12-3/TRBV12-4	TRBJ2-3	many	TGTGCCAGCAGTTTTTCAGGGGCGGATACGCAGTATTTT	CASSFSGADTQYF
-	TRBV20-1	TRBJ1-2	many	TGCAGTGCTAGTAAGTGGCTTCGGGACACCACTAACTATGGCTACACCTTC	CSASKWLRDTTNYGYTF
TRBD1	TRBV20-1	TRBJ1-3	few	TGCAGTGCTAGAGTAGGCGGGACAGTTTCTGGAAACACCATATATTTT	CSARVGGTVSGNTIYF
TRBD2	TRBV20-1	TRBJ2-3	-	TGCAGTGCTAGCGGGGGGGCCAACACAGATACGCAGTATTTT	CSASGGANTDTQYF
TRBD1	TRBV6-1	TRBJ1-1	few	TGTGCCAGCGGCGAGCAGGGGGCAAACACTGAAGCTTTCTTT	CASGEQGANTEAFF
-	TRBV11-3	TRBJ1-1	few	TGTGCCAGCAGCCCCCGGACAGAATATCCTGAAGCTTTCTTT	CASSPRTEYPEAFF
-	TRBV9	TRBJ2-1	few	TGTGCCAGCAGCGGTACCAGGACTTTGGGGAATGAGCAGTTCTTC	CASSGTRTLGNEQFF
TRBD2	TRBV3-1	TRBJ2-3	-	TGTGCCAGCAGCCCCCAGCGGGGGCGGGGCACAGATACGCAGTATTTT	CASSPQRGRGTDTQYF
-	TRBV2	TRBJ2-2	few	TGTGCCAGCAGTGGGTCCGGGAACACCGGGGAGCTGTTTTTT	CASSGSGNTGELFF
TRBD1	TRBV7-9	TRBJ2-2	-	TGTGCCAGCAGCTTATTTCCCCTTACCGGGACAGCTAAATCCAACACCGGGGAGCTGTTTTTT	CASSLFPLTGTAKSNTGELFF
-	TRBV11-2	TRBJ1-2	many	TGTGCCAGCAGCTCGGCCCTCAGGGGCTACACCTTC	CASSSALRGYTF
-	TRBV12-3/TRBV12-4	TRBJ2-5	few	TGTGCCAGCAGTATGTCAGACCGCCAAGAGACCCAGTACTTC	CASSMSDRQETQYF
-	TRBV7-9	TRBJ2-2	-	TGTGCCAGCAGCCTTTGGGGCCCAGGGGAGCTGTTTTTT	CASSLWGPGELFF
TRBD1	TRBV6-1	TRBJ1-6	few	TGTGCCAGCAGGCTACCCAGGGGGCCTAATTCACCCCTCCACTTT	CASRLPRGPNSPLHF
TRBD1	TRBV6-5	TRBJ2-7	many	TGTGCCAGCAGTTCGGGACAGAACCCGGGCGAGCAGTACTTC	CASSSGQNPGEQYF